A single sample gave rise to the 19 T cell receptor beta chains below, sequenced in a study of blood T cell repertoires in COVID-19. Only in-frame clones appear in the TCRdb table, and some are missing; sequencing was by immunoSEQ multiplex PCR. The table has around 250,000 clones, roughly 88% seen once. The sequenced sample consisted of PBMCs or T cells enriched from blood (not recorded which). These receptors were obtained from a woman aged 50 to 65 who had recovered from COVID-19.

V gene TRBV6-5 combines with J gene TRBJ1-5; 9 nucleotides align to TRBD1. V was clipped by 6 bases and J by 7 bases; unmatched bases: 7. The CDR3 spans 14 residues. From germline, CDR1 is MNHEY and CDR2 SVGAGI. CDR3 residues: CASRVGTGHQPQHF. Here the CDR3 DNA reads TGTGCCAGCAGAGTCGGGACAGGGCACCAGCCCCAGCATTTT.

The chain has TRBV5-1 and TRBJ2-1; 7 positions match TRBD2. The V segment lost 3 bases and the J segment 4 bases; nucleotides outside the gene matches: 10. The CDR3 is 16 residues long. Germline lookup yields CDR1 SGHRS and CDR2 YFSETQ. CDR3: CASSSDPGLTYNEQFF. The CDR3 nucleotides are TGCGCCAGCAGCTCCGATCCGGGACTAACTTACAATGAGCAGTTCTTC.

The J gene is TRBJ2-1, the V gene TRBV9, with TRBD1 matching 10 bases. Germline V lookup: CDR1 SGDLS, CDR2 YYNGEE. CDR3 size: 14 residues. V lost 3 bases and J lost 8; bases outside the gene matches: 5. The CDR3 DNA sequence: TGTGCCAGCAGCGCCCTGACAGGGGGCGATGAGCAGTTCTTC. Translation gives CASSALTGGDEQFF.

The CDR3 loop is CASSLGLAGVRDTQYF. The CDR3 region has the DNA TGCGCCAGCAGCTTGGGACTAGCGGGAGTTAGGGATACGCAGTATTTT. The gene calls are TRBV5-1 and TRBJ2-3; TRBD2 agrees at 12 bases. The CDR3 totals 16 residues. V shed 0 bases and J 6 bases; nucleotides not matched to a gene: 5. Germline lookup yields CDR1 SGHRS and CDR2 YFSETQ.

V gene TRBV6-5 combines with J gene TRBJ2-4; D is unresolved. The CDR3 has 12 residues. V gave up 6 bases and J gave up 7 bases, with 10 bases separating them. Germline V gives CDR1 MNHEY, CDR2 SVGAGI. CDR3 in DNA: TGTGCCAGCAGCCCGGGTTGGAACATTCAGTACTTC. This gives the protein CASSPGWNIQYF.

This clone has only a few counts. The CDR3 protein is CASRGQGSNTEAFF. The CDR3 DNA sequence: TGTGCCAGCAGAGGACAGGGGTCGAACACTGAAGCTTTCTTT. V gene TRBV27 combines with J gene TRBJ1-1, with 9 bases lining up with TRBD1. The length of the CDR3 is 14 residues. Trimming removed 6 bases from V and 1 base from J; junction bases left unmatched: 3. Germline loops: CDR1 MNHEY, CDR2 SMNVEV (reference sequence).

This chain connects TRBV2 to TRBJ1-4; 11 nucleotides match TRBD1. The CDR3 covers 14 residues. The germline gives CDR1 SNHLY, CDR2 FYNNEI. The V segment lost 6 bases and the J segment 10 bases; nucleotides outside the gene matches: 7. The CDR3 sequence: CASSSDRGRGKLFF. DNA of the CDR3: TGTGCCAGCAGCTCGGACAGGGGGCGCGGAAAACTGTTTTTT.

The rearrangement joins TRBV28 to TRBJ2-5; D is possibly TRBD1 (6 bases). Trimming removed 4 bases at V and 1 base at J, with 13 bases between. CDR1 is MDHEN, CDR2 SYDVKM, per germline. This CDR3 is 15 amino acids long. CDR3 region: CASSSSGDPQETQYF. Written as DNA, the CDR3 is TGTGCCAGCAGTTCCTCAGGGGATCCCCAAGAGACCCAGTACTTC.

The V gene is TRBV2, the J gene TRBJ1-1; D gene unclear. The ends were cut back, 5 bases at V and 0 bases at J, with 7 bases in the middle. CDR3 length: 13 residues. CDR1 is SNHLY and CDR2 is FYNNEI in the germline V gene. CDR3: CASSYTMNTEAFF. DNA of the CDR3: TGTGCCAGCAGTTATACAATGAACACTGAAGCTTTCTTT.

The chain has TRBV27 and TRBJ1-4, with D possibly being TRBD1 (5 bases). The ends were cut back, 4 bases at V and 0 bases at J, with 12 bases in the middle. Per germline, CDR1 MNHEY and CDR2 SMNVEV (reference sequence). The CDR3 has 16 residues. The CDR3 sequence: CASSSLTGATNEKLFF. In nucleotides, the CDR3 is TGTGCCAGCAGTTCCCTTACAGGAGCAACTAATGAAAAACTGTTTTTT.

CDR3: CATQGIVGSPLHF. CDR3 nucleotides: TGTGCCACCCAGGGTATTGTTGGATCACCCCTCCACTTT. The rearrangement uses TRBV2 and TRBJ1-6; D is possibly TRBD1 (5 bases). The germline V gene encodes CDR1 SNHLY and CDR2 FYNNEI. CDR3 length: 13 amino acids. With 10 bases removed from V and 10 bases from J, the gap between germline ends came to 17 bases. Supplemented by reference TRBV2 and TRBJ1-6, the full variable domain reads EPEVTQTPSHQVTQMGQEVILRCVPISNHLYFYWYRQILGQKVEFLVSFYNNEISEKSEIFDDQFSVERPDGSNFTLKIRSTKLEDSAMYFCATQGIVGSPLHFGNGTRLTVT.

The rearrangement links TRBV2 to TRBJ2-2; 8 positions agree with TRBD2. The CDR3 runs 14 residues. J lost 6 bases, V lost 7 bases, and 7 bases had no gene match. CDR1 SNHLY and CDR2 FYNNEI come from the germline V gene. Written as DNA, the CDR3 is TGTGCCAGCAAACGGGAGGGCCTCCCCGGGGAGCTGTTTTTT. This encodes CASKREGLPGELFF.

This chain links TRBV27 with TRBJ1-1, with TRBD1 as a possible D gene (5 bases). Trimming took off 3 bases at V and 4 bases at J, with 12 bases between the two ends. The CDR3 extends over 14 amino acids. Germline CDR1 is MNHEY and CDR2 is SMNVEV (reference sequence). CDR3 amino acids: CASSFRTLATEAFF. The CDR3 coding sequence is TGTGCCAGCAGTTTCAGGACATTAGCCACTGAAGCTTTCTTT.

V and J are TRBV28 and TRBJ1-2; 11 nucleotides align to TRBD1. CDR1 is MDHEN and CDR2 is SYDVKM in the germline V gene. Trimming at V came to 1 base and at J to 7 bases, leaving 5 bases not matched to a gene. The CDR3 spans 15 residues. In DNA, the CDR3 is TGTGCCAGCAGTTTATACGGGACAGGGGGGGGTGGCTACACCTTC. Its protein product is CASSLYGTGGGGYTF.

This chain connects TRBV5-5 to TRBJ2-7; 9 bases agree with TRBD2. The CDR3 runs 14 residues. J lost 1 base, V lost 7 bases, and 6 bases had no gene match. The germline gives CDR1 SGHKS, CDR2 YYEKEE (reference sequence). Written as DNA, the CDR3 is TGTGCCAGCGTTCCTAGCGGGACATCCTACGAGCAGTACTTC. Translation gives CASVPSGTSYEQYF.

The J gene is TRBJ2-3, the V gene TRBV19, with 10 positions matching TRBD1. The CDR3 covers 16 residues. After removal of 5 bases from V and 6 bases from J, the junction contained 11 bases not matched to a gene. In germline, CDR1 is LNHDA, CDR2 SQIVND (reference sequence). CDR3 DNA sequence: TGTGCCAGTAGTTTGGGGACAGGGGACACGAGGGATACGCAGTATTTT. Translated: CASSLGTGDTRDTQYF.

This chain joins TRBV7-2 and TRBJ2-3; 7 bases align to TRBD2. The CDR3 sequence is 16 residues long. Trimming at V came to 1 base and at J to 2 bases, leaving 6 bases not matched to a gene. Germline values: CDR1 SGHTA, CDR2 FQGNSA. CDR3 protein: CASSLGLAAFTDTQYF. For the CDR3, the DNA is TGTGCCAGCAGCTTAGGGCTAGCGGCCTTCACAGATACGCAGTATTTT.

The CDR3 DNA reads TGTGCCAGCAGTGAAGCGCGAAGTCACTCTGGAAACACCATATATTTT. This codes for CASSEARSHSGNTIYF. The chain recombines TRBV6-1 with TRBJ1-3; D remains ambiguous. Germline assignment: CDR1 MNHNS and CDR2 SASEGT. The V gene lost 0 bases and the J gene lost 0 bases, with 9 bases spanning the gap. The CDR3 runs 16 residues.

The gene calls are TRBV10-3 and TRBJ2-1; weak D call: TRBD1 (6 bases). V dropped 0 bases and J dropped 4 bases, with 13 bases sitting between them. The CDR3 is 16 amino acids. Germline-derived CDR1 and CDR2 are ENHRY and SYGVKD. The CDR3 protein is CAISESMAGAYNEQFF. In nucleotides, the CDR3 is TGTGCCATCAGTGAGTCGATGGCAGGGGCGTACAATGAGCAGTTCTTC.